This TCR beta chain originates from a study of cytomegalovirus exposure and HLA in healthy donors. Study as a whole: From donors who were HLA-typed, an early data release held 80 million or so unique TCRs.

The ends lost 4 bases at V and 6 bases at J; junction bases unmatched: 8. Germline CDR1 and CDR2: SGDLS and YYNGEE. The CDR3 spans 15 residues. Study-level results: TCR beta chain V- and J-gene trimming was linked, in a later analysis, to a missense variant in DCLRE1C.

It was with 60 Vbeta and 13 Jbeta primers that the PCR ran. Produced via immunoSEQ multiplex PCR; TCRdb's table is partial and in-frame only. The sample holds 150,000 to 200,000 clones, 9.5% to 15% seen once. This clone was recorded a few times. Antigen specificity is unknown. The chain is built from TRBV9 and TRBJ2-1; 9 nucleotides line up with TRBD2. Sample: PBMCs. This clonotype originated in a man aged 50 or older in good health and CMV-seropositive. The CDR3 loop is CASSPEGLATNEQFF. The CDR3, as DNA: TGTGCCAGCAGCCCGGAGGGACTAGCAACCAATGAGCAGTTCTTC.